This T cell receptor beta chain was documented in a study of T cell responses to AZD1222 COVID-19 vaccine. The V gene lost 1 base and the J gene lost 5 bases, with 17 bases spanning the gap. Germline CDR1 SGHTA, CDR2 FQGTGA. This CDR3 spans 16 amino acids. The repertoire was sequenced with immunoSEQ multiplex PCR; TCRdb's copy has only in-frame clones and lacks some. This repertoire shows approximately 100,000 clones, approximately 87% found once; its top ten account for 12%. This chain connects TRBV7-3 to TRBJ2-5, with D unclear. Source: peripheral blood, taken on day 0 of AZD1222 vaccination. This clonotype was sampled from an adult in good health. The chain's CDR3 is CASSLKFGPEWETQYF. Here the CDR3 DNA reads TGTGCCAGCAGCTTAAAGTTCGGCCCCGAGTGGGAGACCCAGTACTTC.